This paragraph reports one T cell receptor beta chain. Its antigen is not known. Sequencing targeted expressed TCRB transcripts, as all isolated RNA had been reverse transcribed. Only in-frame clones appear in the TCRdb table, and some are missing; sequencing was by immunoSEQ multiplex PCR. The data show under 450,000 clones, about 15% seen once. A heparinised blood draw that averaged approximately 110 mL was obtained once from each donor. CD4+ naive, central memory, regulatory and stem cell-like memory cells were sorted via CD45RO/CCR7/CD25/CD127/CD95/CD27. Germline assignment: CDR1 SGHVS and CDR2 FNYEAQ. V lost 2 bases to trimming and J lost 0 bases, with 11 bases between them. This CDR3 has 16 amino acids. The record originates from a study of beta chain features in type 1 diabetes. Findings and limits, study-wide: Shorter TCRB CDR3s, moderately but significantly so, marked every one of the four CD4+ subsets in Type 1 diabetes patients.

The receptor comes from a man aged 30-40 years in good health. Material for sequencing was naive CD4+ T cells from blood. This chain joins TRBV7-6 and TRBJ1-3; D gene unclear. CDR3 sequence (DNA): TGTGCCAGCAGCTTACGGGTCGGCACCTCTGGAAACACCATATATTTT. Residues: CASSLRVGTSGNTIYF.